This T cell receptor beta chain was sequenced for a study of T cell responses to AZD1222 COVID-19 vaccine. Study-level information: Pooling covered second doses at about 4 or about 12 weeks.

This clone turned up a few times. CDR3 length equals 16 residues. V dropped 0 bases and J dropped 3; count of bases not matched to a gene: 5. CDR1 SGDLS and CDR2 YYNGEE come from the germline V gene. The data were produced by immunoSEQ multiplex PCR, yet TCRdb's version contains in-frame clones alone and is incomplete. The table includes around 150,000 clones, 90% detected once. J is TRBJ2-7 and V is TRBV9, with TRBD2 identical over 11 bases. The TCR originated in an adult in good health. The material was peripheral blood, obtained on day 0 of AZD1222 vaccination. CDR3 in DNA: TGTGCCAGCAGCGTAGGCCTAGCGGGAGGTCTCTACGAGCAGTACTTC. It codes for CASSVGLAGGLYEQYF.